These 16 T cell receptor beta chains were sequenced from one sample in a study of T cells in Graves' hyperthyroidism and ophthalmopathy. RNA transcripts provided the source from which TCR beta CDR3 regions were amplified. TCR CDR3 regions were first amplified by RT-PCR with HTBI primers. One entry per CDR3 protein, called by TCRdb with MiXCR from the multiplex PCR reads. The sample lists approximately 590,000 distinct CDR3 sequences; 15% to 18% were seen once. Sequencing used blood. These receptors all stem from a woman in her 30s with Graves' hyperthyroidism.

This rearrangement joins TRBV19 to TRBJ2-2; TRBD1 aligns across 8 bases. V lost 4 bases and J lost 2; bases outside the gene matches: 6. CDR3 length equals 16 residues. Germline CDR1 is LNHDA and CDR2 is SQIVND (reference sequence). The CDR3 DNA follows: TGTGCCAGTAGTACCCAGGGGGCTATTAACACCGGGGAGCTGTTTTTT. Translated, it gives CASSTQGAINTGELFF. Combining the CDR3 with reference TRBV19 and TRBJ2-2 gives the whole variable domain DGGITQSPKYLFRKEGQNVTLSCEQNLNHDAMYWYRQDPGQGLRLIYYSQIVNDFQKGDIAEGYSVSREKKESFPLTVTSAQKNPTAFYLCASSTQGAINTGELFFGEGSRLTVL.

This chain links TRBV15 with TRBJ2-5, with TRBD1 identical over 7 bases. The CDR3 is made up of 14 amino acids. Per germline, CDR1 LNHNV and CDR2 YYDKDF (reference sequence). J gave up 4 bases and V 7 bases, and 9 bases lay outside the gene matches. CDR3 protein: CATTEDRMGETQYF. For the CDR3, the DNA is TGTGCCACCACAGAGGACAGGATGGGAGAGACCCAGTACTTC.

In its sample, this clonotype was seen many times. The chain recombines TRBV7-3 with TRBJ2-7; D call uncertain. The CDR3 runs 13 residues. V dropped 1 base and J dropped 3 bases, with 7 bases sitting between them. CDR1 is SGHTA and CDR2 is FQGTGA in the germline V gene. The CDR3: CASSLKSYYEQYF. CDR3 DNA: TGTGCCAGCAGCTTAAAGAGCTACTACGAGCAGTACTTC.

This clonotype was picked up a small number of times. The chain uses TRBV24-1 and TRBJ2-5, with 9 bases aligning to TRBD1. The CDR3 extends over 15 amino acids. V was pared by 4 bases and J by 2 bases, with 4 bases of the junction left unmatched. Germline CDR1 reads KGHDR; CDR2 reads SFDVKD. For the CDR3, the DNA is TGTGCCACCAGTGACCCCGGGACAGGGCAAGAGACCCAGTACTTC. Protein: CATSDPGTGQETQYF.

This clonotype was detected only a few times. This chain connects TRBV9 to TRBJ2-1, with TRBD2 matching over 9 bases. V lost 4 bases and J lost 5; bases outside the gene matches: 7. Germline V gene sequence: CDR1 SGDLS, CDR2 YYNGEE. This CDR3 has 15 residues. The CDR3: CASSTIAGVHNEQFF. CDR3 DNA: TGTGCCAGCAGCACAATAGCGGGAGTTCACAATGAGCAGTTCTTC.

In its sample, this clonotype was seen many times. The chain recombines TRBV6-1 with TRBJ2-7, with 14 positions matching TRBD2. The CDR3 consists of 20 residues. With 5 bases clipped from V and 1 base from J, the junction kept 16 bases outside the gene matches. The germline V gene encodes CDR1 MNHNS and CDR2 SASEGT. The CDR3 DNA follows: TGTGCCAGCAGTTATCTCCGTAGCGGGACTAGCGGGAGCCTTTCCTACGAGCAGTACTTC. It yields the protein CASSYLRSGTSGSLSYEQYF.

This clonotype was counted between two and nine times. The rearrangement uses TRBV4-1 and TRBJ2-2; possibly TRBD1 for D (7 bases). Trimming cost V 0 bases and J 6 bases, with 11 bases left between them. Germline V CDR1 and CDR2: MGHRA, YSYEKL. The CDR3 runs to 15 residues. The chain's CDR3 is CASSQDPGGSGELFF. The CDR3 DNA follows: TGCGCCAGCAGCCAAGACCCAGGGGGGTCCGGGGAGCTGTTTTTT.

This clonotype was detected many times. The chain employs TRBV12-3 or TRBV12-4 and TRBJ2-3, with a possible D match to TRBD2 (6 bases). The CDR3 is 16 residues long. The V gene lost 6 bases and the J gene lost 0 bases, with 16 bases spanning the gap. In DNA, the CDR3 is TGTGCCAGCAGCCCACTGGGGGGAACTAGCACAGATACGCAGTATTTT. Translating gives CASSPLGGTSTDTQYF.

V and J are TRBV29-1 and TRBJ2-1; 9 bases line up with TRBD2. The J segment lost 4 bases and the V segment lost 3 bases, leaving 7 bases of the junction unmatched. CDR3 size: 15 residues. Germline CDR1 reads SQVTM; CDR2 reads ANQGSEA. CDR3 coding DNA: TGCAGCGTTGATGTTAGCGGGAGTTTTTACAATGAGCAGTTCTTC. It codes for CSVDVSGSFYNEQFF.

This clonotype was seen a few times. J is TRBJ1-5 and V is TRBV10-2; D remains ambiguous. The CDR3 spans 14 residues. With 4 bases removed from V and 2 bases from J, the gap between germline ends came to 9 bases. Germline CDR1 is WSHSY and CDR2 is SAAADI. CDR3 nucleotide sequence: TGCGCCAGCAGTGTAGACATGGGCAATCAGCCCCAGCATTTT. Protein sequence: CASSVDMGNQPQHF.

This clonotype was recorded at least ten times. The rearrangement links TRBV29-1 to TRBJ2-1; 9 nucleotides agree with TRBD1. The CDR3 loop spans 21 amino acids. In germline, CDR1 is SQVTM, CDR2 ANQGSEA. The V segment lost 2 bases and the J segment 4 bases; nucleotides outside the gene matches: 24. The DNA of the CDR3 is TGCAGCGTTGAACCTCTGGGAGACATCGGACAGGGGTATTTGGGGTACAATGAGCAGTTCTTC. Residues: CSVEPLGDIGQGYLGYNEQFF.

For the CDR3, the DNA is TGTGCCAGCAGCTTAAGTTTAGTTGATACGCAGTATTTT. It specifies CASSLSLVDTQYF. V is TRBV7-3 and J is TRBJ2-3; D not resolved. Trimming removed 1 base from V and 6 bases from J, with 8 bases in between. Germline CDR1 is SGHTA and CDR2 is FQGTGA. The CDR3 is 13 residues long.

This clonotype was recorded many times. This chain links TRBV29-1 with TRBJ2-7; TRBD1 matches at 7 bases. Looked up from germline, CDR1 is SQVTM and CDR2 is ANQGSEA. With 4 bases clipped from V and 0 bases from J, the junction kept 3 bases outside the gene matches. CDR3 size: 13 residues. Here the CDR3 reads CSVVDRSSYEQYF. CDR3 sequence (DNA): TGCAGCGTTGTGGACAGGAGCTCCTACGAGCAGTACTTC.

In this sample, this clonotype turned up many times. The chain recombines TRBV6-1 with TRBJ1-5; D gene uncertain. V dropped 2 bases and J dropped 0 bases, with 8 bases sitting between them. The V gene's germline CDR1 is MNHNS and CDR2 SASEGT. The CDR3 has 15 amino acids. The CDR3 DNA is TGTGCCAGCAGTGAATCAGGATCTAGCAATCAGCCCCAGCATTTT. It specifies CASSESGSSNQPQHF.

The rearrangement links TRBV7-3 to TRBJ2-3; D tentatively reads TRBD1 or TRBD2 (5 bases each). The CDR3 totals 15 residues. Trimming shortened V by 4 bases and J by 2 bases, and 13 bases separated the two germline ends. Germline loops: CDR1 SGHTA, CDR2 FQGTGA. CDR3 DNA sequence: TGTGCCAGCAGCTCCGGGACCGCTAACACAGATACGCAGTATTTT. This sequence encodes CASSSGTANTDTQYF.

The chain couples TRBV5-5 to TRBJ1-2; no firm D call. The CDR3 extends over 15 amino acids. Trimming removed 0 bases from V and 3 bases from J, with 12 bases in between. Germline lookup yields CDR1 SGHKS and CDR2 YYEKEE (reference sequence). CDR3 loop: CASSLVPRTDYGYTF. The CDR3 nucleotides read TGTGCCAGCAGCTTGGTTCCCAGGACGGACTATGGCTACACCTTC.